The 28 T cell receptor beta chains reported below all come from one sample, sequenced in a study of blood T cell repertoires in COVID-19. The protocol was immunoSEQ multiplex PCR, while the TCRdb copy is restricted to in-frame clones and leaves out a portion. The repertoire holds 220,000 or so clones, with around 90% as singletons. Sequenced: PBMCs or T cells enriched from blood (not recorded which). The receptors here all came from a woman aged 45-65 years with acute COVID-19.

This chain connects TRBV7-2 to TRBJ2-7; 10 bases align to TRBD1. Germline-derived CDR1 and CDR2 are SGHTA and FQGNSA. The CDR3 runs to 14 residues. V lost 5 bases to trimming and J lost 5 bases; unmatched junction nucleotides: 6. CDR3 DNA sequence: TGTGCCAGCAGCGTGGGACAGGGGAAAAACGAGCAGTACTTC. Amino acids: CASSVGQGKNEQYF.

V gene TRBV3-1 (or the pseudogene TRBV3-2) combines with J gene TRBJ1-1; the D gene is possibly TRBD1 (6 bases). V dropped 1 base and J dropped 9 bases, with 9 bases sitting between them. Looked up from germline, CDR1 is LGHDT and CDR2 is YNNKEL (reference sequence). This CDR3 spans 12 amino acids. CDR3: CASSQGQAKAFF. The CDR3 DNA reads as TGTGCCAGCAGCCAAGGACAGGCAAAAGCTTTCTTT.

V is TRBV27 and J is TRBJ2-7, with TRBD1 matching 8 bases. Germline CDR1 reads MNHEY; CDR2 reads SMNVEV (reference sequence). The CDR3 is 15 residues long. With V trimmed by 4 bases and J by 4 bases, 9 bases remained unmatched. CDR3 amino acids: CASSSPGGFGYEQYF. The DNA of the CDR3 is TGTGCCAGCAGTTCCCCAGGGGGCTTCGGGTACGAGCAGTACTTC.

The chain has TRBV28 and TRBJ1-2; the D gene is possibly TRBD1 (6 bases). CDR1 and CDR2 (germline): MDHEN, SYDVKM. The CDR3 is made up of 13 amino acids. Trimming removed 6 bases from V and 4 bases from J, with 12 bases in between. The CDR3 region has the DNA TGTGCCAGCAGGGTAGGACAGCTCTATGGCTACACCTTC. This sequence encodes CASRVGQLYGYTF.

DNA of the CDR3: TGTGCCAGCAGCACCGGGACAGGGGAAGATACGCAGTATTTT. It encodes CASSTGTGEDTQYF. This rearrangement joins TRBV27 to TRBJ2-3, with 10 bases identical to TRBD1. The V and J ends lost 6 bases and 5 bases, in that order; junction bases with no gene match: 5. Germline V gene sequence: CDR1 MNHEY, CDR2 SMNVEV (reference sequence). This CDR3 spans 14 amino acids.

V gene TRBV18 combines with J gene TRBJ2-1; 8 bases fit TRBD1. J gave up 4 bases and V 6 bases, and 17 bases lay outside the gene matches. Per the germline V gene, CDR1 is KGHSH and CDR2 is LQKENI. The CDR3 length is 18 residues. CDR3 nucleotide sequence: TGTGCCAGCTCCGACAGGGGAAGATCGGGAGAGAAATACAATGAGCAGTTCTTC. Its protein product is CASSDRGRSGEKYNEQFF.

The gene calls are TRBV27 and TRBJ1-5; D not resolved. V gave up 2 bases and J gave up 4 bases, with 6 bases separating them. CDR1 and CDR2 from the germline V gene are MNHEY and SMNVEV (reference sequence). The length of the CDR3 is 13 residues. CDR3 sequence (DNA): TGTGCCAGCAGTTTAAGGAGGAATCAGCCCCAGCATTTT. Its protein product is CASSLRRNQPQHF.

This chain connects TRBV28 to TRBJ2-7; TRBD2 matches at 9 bases. CDR1 and CDR2 from the germline V gene are MDHEN and SYDVKM. With 5 bases clipped from V and 3 bases from J, the junction kept 8 bases outside the gene matches. The CDR3 is made up of 15 amino acids. CDR3: CASSPRLAGNYEQYF. CDR3 nucleotides: TGTGCCAGCAGTCCCAGGCTAGCGGGAAACTACGAGCAGTACTTC.

The chain couples TRBV12-3 or TRBV12-4 to TRBJ2-7; 7 bases align to TRBD1. Trimming removed 5 bases from V and 5 bases from J; junction bases left unmatched: 6. There are 13 residues in the CDR3. The CDR3 reads CASSMTGSDEQYF. The CDR3 coding sequence is TGTGCCAGCAGTATGACAGGGTCAGACGAGCAGTACTTC.

The rearrangement links TRBV4-1 to TRBJ2-1; TRBD2 agrees at 8 bases. The CDR3 runs to 17 residues. The germline V gene encodes CDR1 MGHRA and CDR2 YSYEKL. V trimming: 0 bases; J trimming: 4 bases; junction bases outside the gene matches: 8. The CDR3 DNA is TGCGCCAGCAGCCAAGATAGGGCTAGCGGGTTATACAATGAGCAGTTCTTC. Amino acids: CASSQDRASGLYNEQFF.

This clone showed up just a few times. The rearrangement joins TRBV20-1 to TRBJ1-2; D may be TRBD1 (5 bases). This CDR3 contains 11 residues. Germline CDR1 and CDR2: DFQATT and SNEGSKA (reference sequence). V lost 1 base and J lost 7, with 7 bases in between. The DNA for the CDR3 is TGCAGTGCTAGAGCAGGGATTGGCTACACCTTC. Translated, it gives CSARAGIGYTF.

The chain couples TRBV7-9 to TRBJ2-3; 11 nucleotides agree with TRBD2. With 5 bases clipped from V and 2 bases from J, the junction kept 3 bases outside the gene matches. This CDR3 is built from 15 residues. CDR1 and CDR2 from the germline V gene are SEHNR and FQNEAQ (reference sequence). For the CDR3, the DNA is TGTGCCAGCAGCCGGACTAGCGGGTCCACAGATACGCAGTATTTT. Protein: CASSRTSGSTDTQYF.

The chain carries TRBV30 and TRBJ2-3, with 10 bases that match TRBD1. The CDR3 is made up of 16 amino acids. In germline, CDR1 is GTSNPN, CDR2 SVGIG (reference sequence). V shed 0 bases and J 4 bases; nucleotides not matched to a gene: 7. DNA of the CDR3: TGTGCCTGGAGTGTTCTCGGGACAGGGGTGGCAGATACGCAGTATTTT. It encodes CAWSVLGTGVADTQYF. The full variable domain, its missing parts supplied by reference TRBV30 and TRBJ2-3, is SQTIHQWPATLVQPVGSPLSLECTVEGTSNPNLYWYRQAAGRGLQLLFYSVGIGQISSEVPQNLSASRPQDRQFILSSKKLLLSDSGFYLCAWSVLGTGVADTQYFGPGTRLTVL.

This clone was recorded once. This chain uses TRBV28 with TRBJ2-7; 8 bases align to TRBD1. There are 14 residues in the CDR3. V dropped 5 bases and J dropped 2; count of bases not matched to a gene: 5. Per germline, CDR1 MDHEN and CDR2 SYDVKM. Here the CDR3 DNA reads TGTGCCAGCAGTATCGGACAGGGCCCCTACGAGCAGTACTTC. Translated, it gives CASSIGQGPYEQYF.

The rearrangement joins TRBV6-5 to TRBJ1-1; D is possibly TRBD1 (6 bases). Deletions cut 5 bases from V and 0 bases from J, with 10 bases between. This CDR3 contains 14 residues. In germline, CDR1 is MNHEY, CDR2 SVGAGI. DNA of the CDR3: TGTGCCAGCAGTCAGGGGTTGCTGAACACTGAAGCTTTCTTT. Encoded protein: CASSQGLLNTEAFF.

The V and J genes are TRBV5-1 and TRBJ2-7, with 8 bases fitting TRBD1. CDR1 SGHRS and CDR2 YFSETQ come from the germline V gene. The CDR3 spans 14 residues. The ends lost 4 bases at V and 2 bases at J; junction bases unmatched: 5. The CDR3 sequence: CASSRQQGAYEQYF. CDR3 nucleotides: TGCGCCAGCAGCCGCCAACAGGGGGCCTACGAGCAGTACTTC.

This rearrangement joins TRBV30 to TRBJ2-1, with 9 bases fitting TRBD2. The CDR3 spans 15 residues. Looked up from germline, CDR1 is GTSNPN and CDR2 is SVGIG (reference sequence). J was trimmed by 8 bases and V by 2 bases; bases with no gene match: 10. CDR3 coding DNA: TGTGCCTGGAGTCTTCCGGGACTAGCAATCTATGAGCAGTTCTTC. This codes for CAWSLPGLAIYEQFF.

The J gene is TRBJ1-5, the V gene TRBV7-9; perhaps TRBD1 as D (6 bases). The length of the CDR3 is 14 residues. Germline values: CDR1 SEHNR, CDR2 FQNEAQ (reference sequence). V lost 5 bases and J lost 7, with 15 bases in between. Written as DNA, the CDR3 is TGTGCCAGCAGCCCTACGGGGGGCGGACAGCCCCAGCATTTT. Its translation is CASSPTGGGQPQHF.

The CDR3 nucleotides read TGTGCCAGCAGCCAAGATCAGAGACTAGCGGGGGCCTACGAGCAGTACTTC. It specifies CASSQDQRLAGAYEQYF. The genes are TRBV3-1 (or the pseudogene TRBV3-2) and TRBJ2-7, with 12 bases lining up with TRBD2. CDR3 size: 17 residues. Trimming removed 0 bases from V and 2 bases from J; junction bases left unmatched: 5. Germline V gives CDR1 LGHDT, CDR2 YNNKEL (reference sequence).

The rearrangement uses TRBV29-1 and TRBJ2-3, with TRBD2 matching 10 bases. The CDR3 consists of 14 residues. The V gene end was trimmed by 3 bases and the J gene end by 2 bases; junction bases not matched to a gene: 2. Per germline, CDR1 SQVTM and CDR2 ANQGSEA. CDR3 amino acids: CSVDLAGATDTQYF. The CDR3 region has the DNA TGCAGCGTTGATCTAGCGGGAGCCACAGATACGCAGTATTTT.

The rearrangement joins TRBV27 to TRBJ2-3; 13 nucleotides match TRBD2. This CDR3 has 17 amino acids. The V and J ends lost 2 bases and 5 bases, in that order; junction bases with no gene match: 7. Per germline, CDR1 MNHEY and CDR2 SMNVEV (reference sequence). This chain's CDR3 is CASSLRRTSGRVDTQYF. DNA for the CDR3: TGTGCCAGCAGTTTACGACGGACTAGCGGGAGAGTAGATACGCAGTATTTT.

V is TRBV12-3 or TRBV12-4 and J is TRBJ2-7, with unresolved D. Between the trimmed V and J ends, which lost 5 bases and 1 base, there was a span of 9 bases. This CDR3 has 13 amino acids. This CDR3 reads CASSRRRSYEQYF. CDR3 coding DNA: TGTGCCAGCAGTAGACGGCGGTCCTACGAGCAGTACTTC.

Concerning this clone: The same CDR3 is also encoded by other DNA sequences in this sample. CDR3 residues: CASSFRENTEAFF. In nucleotides, the CDR3 is TGTGCCAGCAGTTTCCGGGAGAACACTGAAGCTTTCTTT. This chain uses TRBV12-3 or TRBV12-4 with TRBJ1-1; D gene uncertain. This CDR3 comprises 13 residues. V was shortened by 3 bases and J by 1 base, with 6 bases between the two germline ends.

This rearrangement joins TRBV28 to TRBJ2-7; D remains unclear. Germline CDR1 MDHEN, CDR2 SYDVKM. Trimming stripped 6 bases from V and 3 bases from J, with 12 bases between. The CDR3 consists of 13 residues. The DNA for the CDR3 is TGTGCCAGCAGAGGCTCAGAGGACTACGAGCAGTACTTC. This gives the protein CASRGSEDYEQYF.

This sequence joins TRBV30 and TRBJ2-3, with a weak D call TRBD2 (5 bases). This CDR3 comprises 16 residues. The V and J ends lost 3 bases and 3 bases respectively, with 19 bases between them. CDR1 is GTSNPN, CDR2 SVGIG, per germline (reference sequence). The CDR3, as DNA: TGTGCCTGGAGCCCGGCCCTTGGCGGGCTAACAGATACGCAGTATTTT. This codes for CAWSPALGGLTDTQYF. Drawing the rest from reference TRBV30 and TRBJ2-3, the complete variable domain is SQTIHQWPATLVQPVGSPLSLECTVEGTSNPNLYWYRQAAGRGLQLLFYSVGIGQISSEVPQNLSASRPQDRQFILSSKKLLLSDSGFYLCAWSPALGGLTDTQYFGPGTRLTVL.

This chain uses TRBV4-2 with TRBJ2-3; D ambiguous. Trimming took 4 bases from V and 1 from J, leaving 12 bases between them. This CDR3 has 15 residues. CDR1 is LGHNA and CDR2 is YNFKEQ in the germline V gene. The CDR3 here is CASSLTLVGTDTQYF. For the CDR3, the DNA is TGTGCCAGCAGCCTTACTTTAGTGGGCACAGATACGCAGTATTTT.

The chain joins TRBV7-9 to TRBJ2-4, with 8 positions matching TRBD1. The CDR3 contains 18 residues. Trimming took 3 bases from V and 0 from J; bases not matched to a gene: 10. CDR1 and CDR2 from the germline V gene are SEHNR and FQNEAQ (reference sequence). The CDR3 loop reads CASSFAQGASVAKNIQYF. The CDR3 bases are TGTGCCAGCAGCTTCGCCCAGGGGGCATCTGTAGCCAAAAACATTCAGTACTTC.

The chain combines TRBV29-1 with TRBJ2-7; D is possibly TRBD2 (5 bases). V lost 1 base, J lost 0 bases, and 16 bases lay in between. Germline loops: CDR1 SQVTM, CDR2 ANQGSEA. The CDR3 extends over 16 amino acids. The CDR3 DNA reads as TGCAGCGTTGAAGCGATGAGGGCGCCCTTCTCCTACGAGCAGTACTTC. Translating gives CSVEAMRAPFSYEQYF.